Sequencing of this TCR beta chain was carried out in a study of blood T cell repertoires in COVID-19. Study-level information: Samples taken during acute and convalescent COVID-19 were collected in the United States, Italy and Spain. The analysed material was cDNA or gDNA that came from T cells, B-cell-depleted T cells, or PBMCs.

Germline lookup yields CDR1 MDHEN and CDR2 SYDVKM. V lost 5 bases, J lost 0 bases, and 14 bases lay in between. The length of the CDR3 is 16 residues. This clone was counted a single time. In the study's own analysis: Amplifying reference gene primers gave estimates of nucleated cell counts. Only in-frame clones appear in the TCRdb table, and some are missing; sequencing was by immunoSEQ multiplex PCR. The V and J calls and clone size are taken from that table; D and trimming were inferred from the DNA. The table lists roughly 14,000 clones, approximately 84% of them singletons. The rearrangement uses TRBV28 and TRBJ2-1; D not resolved. Sequencing was performed on peripheral blood. The origin of this receptor is a human donor in a cohort sampled during active COVID-19. CDR3: CASSLLRASSYNEQFF. CDR3 bases: TGTGCCAGCAGTCTACTGCGAGCGAGCTCCTACAATGAGCAGTTCTTC.